The source of this T cell receptor beta chain is a study of shared clonotypes between healthy human individuals. Method: immunoSEQ multiplex PCR; TCRdb's copy keeps in-frame clones and lacks some. The sample records approximately 110,000 clones, less than 80% being singletons. The CDR3 length is 13 residues. Germline loops: CDR1 MNHEY, CDR2 SMNVEV (reference sequence). V dropped 5 bases and J dropped 2 bases, with 9 bases sitting between them. All donors were Caucasian adults living in Nashville, Tennessee. The source is a woman aged 25 to 39 in good health. Sequencing was done on a sample of memory CD8+ T cells sorted from blood. Specified subset: CD45RO+ cells pooled with CCR7-negative TemRA cells. J is TRBJ1-2 and V is TRBV27, with D tentatively TRBD1 (6 bases). CDR3 coding DNA: TGTGCCAGCAGTCTCGGACAGAACTATGGCTACACCTTC. Its protein product is CASSLGQNYGYTF.